This TCR beta chain originates from a study of T cells after yellow fever vaccination. On this clonotype itself: Antigen specificity is unknown.

UMIs and a universal primer site were added when TCR cDNA was made by 5'RACE template switching. Each CDR3 protein is one row after TCRdb ran MiXCR on the 5' RACE reads. The sample carries 300,000 or so distinct CDR3 sequences, about 6.9% recorded once. V lost 8 bases and J 0 bases, leaving 11 bases between the germline ends. Germline CDR1 is MNHNS and CDR2 is SASEGT. This CDR3 is built from 14 residues. Overall study findings and caveats: After the booster, 96% of CD4 and around nine tenths of CD8 primary-response clones were re-detected.

The source is a man aged 18 to 35 who received the YFV17D yellow fever vaccine. Here the sequenced sample was PBMCs, taken roughly 45 days after the first yellow fever vaccination. The rearrangement uses TRBV6-1 and TRBJ2-1; possible D gene TRBD1, 7 bases. In DNA, the CDR3 is TGTGCCAGCGCGCGGGACAGCTCCTACAATGAGCAGTTCTTC. It specifies CASARDSSYNEQFF.